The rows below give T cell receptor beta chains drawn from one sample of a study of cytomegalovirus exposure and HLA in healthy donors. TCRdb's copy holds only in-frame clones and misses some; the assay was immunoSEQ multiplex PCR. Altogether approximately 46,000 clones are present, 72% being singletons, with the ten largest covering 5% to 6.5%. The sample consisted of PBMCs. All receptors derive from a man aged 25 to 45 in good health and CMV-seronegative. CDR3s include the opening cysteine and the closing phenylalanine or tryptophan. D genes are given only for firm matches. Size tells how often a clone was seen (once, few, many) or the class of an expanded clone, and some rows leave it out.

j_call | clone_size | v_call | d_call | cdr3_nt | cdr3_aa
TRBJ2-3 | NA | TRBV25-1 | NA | TGTGCCAGCAGTGAATCGGAGGGCGCGGGCACAGATACGCAGTATTTT | CASSESEGAGTDTQYF
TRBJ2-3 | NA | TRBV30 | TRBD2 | TGTGCCTGGAGTGTACTGGCGGGAGGGCCAAGGGATACGCAGTATTTT | CAWSVLAGGPRDTQYF
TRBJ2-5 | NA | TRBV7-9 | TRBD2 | TGTGCCAGCAGCCCTAGCGGCCAACAAGAGACCCAGTACTTC | CASSPSGQQETQYF
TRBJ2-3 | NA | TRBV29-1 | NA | TGCAGCGTCGACTACACAGATACGCAGTATTTT | CSVDYTDTQYF
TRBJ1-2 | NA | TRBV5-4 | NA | TGTGCCAGCAGCCTACAGGGAGTAGACTATGGCTACACCTTC | CASSLQGVDYGYTF
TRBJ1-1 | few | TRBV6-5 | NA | TGTGCCAGCAGCCCGGACATCACTGAAGCTTTCTTT | CASSPDITEAFF
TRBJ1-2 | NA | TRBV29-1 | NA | TGCAGCGTTGAGATTTATAGCAGTAACTATGGCTACACCTTC | CSVEIYSSNYGYTF
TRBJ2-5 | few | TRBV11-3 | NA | TGTGCCAGCAGCTTAGCGACGGGACAAGAGACCCAGTACTTC | CASSLATGQETQYF
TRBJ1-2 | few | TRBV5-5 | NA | TGTGCCAGCAGCCCGGACAGTAACTATGGCTACACCTTC | CASSPDSNYGYTF
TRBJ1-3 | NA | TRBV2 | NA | TGTGCCAGCAGAGCCGACAGGAGAGACACCATATATTTT | CASRADRRDTIYF